The 20 T cell receptor beta chains given below trace back to one sample, sequenced in a study of cytomegalovirus exposure and HLA in healthy donors. Assay: immunoSEQ multiplex PCR; the TCRdb copy retains only in-frame clones and omits some. The repertoire has 97,000 or so clones, around 88% of them found once; the top ten carry more than 3%. Sequencing was performed on PBMCs. These receptors all stem from a woman aged 25-40 years in good health and CMV-seronegative.

The V call is TRBV19, the J call TRBJ2-1, with 8 nucleotides matching TRBD2. This CDR3 has 14 residues. Germline V gene lookup returns CDR1 LNHDA and CDR2 SQIVND (reference sequence). J gave up 6 bases and V 5 bases, and 6 bases lay outside the gene matches. In nucleotides, the CDR3 is TGTGCCAGTAGTTTGGGTCGGGGGGGCAATGAGCAGTTCTTC. Amino acids: CASSLGRGGNEQFF.

The genes are TRBV5-4 and TRBJ1-6, with D perhaps matching TRBD1 (5 bases). Looked up from germline, CDR1 is SGHNT and CDR2 is YYREEE (reference sequence). Deletions cut 2 bases from V and 1 base from J, with 10 bases between. The CDR3 runs to 16 residues. DNA of the CDR3: TGTGCCAGCAGCTTAAATGGGGGGTCCTATAATTCACCCCTCCACTTT. It codes for CASSLNGGSYNSPLHF.

The chain joins TRBV29-1 to TRBJ1-3, with 7 bases aligning to TRBD1. V lost 5 bases, J lost 4 bases, and 5 bases stayed unmatched. The CDR3 runs 13 residues. Germline V CDR1 and CDR2: SQVTM, ANQGSEA. CDR3 bases: TGCAGCGTTCACAGGGGCGACGGAAACACCATATATTTT. Amino acids: CSVHRGDGNTIYF.

The chain recombines TRBV7-3 with TRBJ1-2; 8 bases line up with TRBD1. Germline V lookup: CDR1 SGHTA, CDR2 FQGTGA. V shed 5 bases, J shed 4 bases, and the junction held 15 bases outside the gene matches. The CDR3 is made up of 17 amino acids. CDR3 loop: CASSLQDRGGRGYGYTF. For the CDR3, the DNA is TGTGCCAGCAGCCTCCAAGACAGGGGCGGTAGAGGCTATGGCTACACCTTC.

This clone was found a few times. V usage is TRBV6-6 and J usage is TRBJ1-5; 7 bases are a match to TRBD1. V dropped 8 bases and J dropped 5; count of bases not matched to a gene: 6. Germline lookup yields CDR1 MNHNY and CDR2 SVGAGI (reference sequence). CDR3 length: 13 residues. CDR3 bases: TGTGCCAGCGTTAGACAGGGAGATCAGCCCCAGCATTTT. Its translation: CASVRQGDQPQHF.

The chain carries TRBV28 and TRBJ1-1; D is uncertain. Deletions cut 3 bases from V and 9 bases from J, with 8 bases between. CDR1 is MDHEN and CDR2 is SYDVKM in the germline V gene. The CDR3 loop spans 11 amino acids. The CDR3 loop reads CASSFHQKAFF. The CDR3 DNA reads as TGTGCCAGCAGTTTTCACCAGAAAGCTTTCTTT.

This sequence joins TRBV7-9 and TRBJ2-5; TRBD1 agrees at 8 bases. Germline CDR1 reads SEHNR; CDR2 reads FQNEAQ (reference sequence). The J segment lost 2 bases and the V segment lost 4 bases, leaving 6 bases of the junction unmatched. The CDR3 consists of 15 residues. The CDR3, as DNA: TGTGCCAGCAGCTCCCGACAGGGGCAGCAAGAGACCCAGTACTTC. Its protein product is CASSSRQGQQETQYF.

The chain joins TRBV4-3 to TRBJ1-3; tentatively, D is TRBD1 (5 bases). Trimming left V 11 bases short and J 0 bases short, with 20 bases between. This CDR3 is 16 amino acids long. In germline, CDR1 is LGHNA, CDR2 YSLEER. The chain's CDR3 is CARSEWSGGSGNTIYF. The CDR3 region has the DNA TGCGCCCGAAGCGAGTGGTCCGGGGGCTCTGGAAACACCATATATTTT.

This clone rates as large. V and J are TRBV27 and TRBJ2-1, with 9 bases that match TRBD2. Per the germline V gene, CDR1 is MNHEY and CDR2 is SMNVEV (reference sequence). This CDR3 comprises 14 residues. The junction had 7 bases not matched to a gene; V was cut back by 5 bases and J by 8 bases. The CDR3: CASSTAGGLYEQFF. CDR3 nucleotide sequence: TGTGCCAGCAGTACAGCGGGAGGTTTGTATGAGCAGTTCTTC.

This clone has a handful of counts. The junction and the germline gene differ at one end; a read error may be behind it. The chain has TRBV7-7 and TRBJ2-1; 12 positions match TRBD2. CDR1 SSHAT and CDR2 FNYEAQ come from the germline V gene (reference sequence). CDR3 length: 18 amino acids. Written as DNA, the CDR3 is TGTGCTAGCAGCTCGGCAGCAGAAAGGACTAGCGGGATCCCCGAGCAGTTCTTC. This codes for CASSSAAERTSGIPEQFF. Complete variable domain (other parts from reference TRBV7-7 and TRBJ2-1): GAGVSQSPRYKVTKRGQDVTLRCDPISSHATLYWYQQALGQGPEFLTYFNYEAQPDKSGLPSDRFSAERPEGSISTLTIQRTEQRDSAMYRCASSSAAERTSGIPEQFFGPGTRLTVL.

The chain employs TRBV14 and TRBJ2-5; 11 positions match TRBD1. This CDR3 has 17 amino acids. Per germline, CDR1 SGHDN and CDR2 FVKESK. The ends lost 5 bases at V and 4 bases at J; junction bases unmatched: 12. The CDR3 DNA follows: TGTGCCAGCAGCGATATCCCGGGACAGGGGGAGCGAGAGACCCAGTACTTC. As protein: CASSDIPGQGERETQYF.

The rearrangement links TRBV2 to TRBJ2-7; a weak D match, TRBD2 (5 bases). CDR3 size: 14 residues. The germline gives CDR1 SNHLY, CDR2 FYNNEI. Deletions cut 2 bases from V and 8 bases from J, with 16 bases between. The CDR3 protein is CASSESLALRQQYF. CDR3 DNA sequence: TGTGCCAGCAGTGAAAGCCTAGCTCTTAGGCAGCAGTACTTC.

The rearrangement uses TRBV5-1 and TRBJ2-2, with D possibly TRBD2 on 6 matching bases. Germline V CDR1 and CDR2: SGHRS, YFSETQ. Trimming left V 7 bases short and J 3 bases short, with 22 bases between. The CDR3 consists of 17 residues. The CDR3 nucleotides read TGCGCCAGCGCTCGGATTACGACTAGGGGCGACACCGGGGAGCTGTTTTTT. Amino acids: CASARITTRGDTGELFF.

V gene TRBV9 combines with J gene TRBJ1-5; 11 bases are a match to TRBD1. V lost 4 bases to trimming and J lost 4 bases; unmatched junction nucleotides: 4. This CDR3 region has 15 residues. Germline V gene data show CDR1 as SGDLS and CDR2 as YYNGEE. CDR3 amino acids: CASSTGQGANQPQHF. The CDR3 coding sequence is TGTGCCAGCAGCACAGGACAGGGGGCTAATCAGCCCCAGCATTTT.

This rearrangement joins TRBV7-9 to TRBJ1-1; D possibly corresponds to TRBD1 (6 bases). The CDR3 spans 14 residues. Trimming removed 5 bases at V and 10 bases at J, with 20 bases between. The germline V gene encodes CDR1 SEHNR and CDR2 FQNEAQ (reference sequence). The CDR3 DNA reads as TGTGCCAGCAGCGGAATACGGGACACTCGCCGAGCTTTCTTT. Protein sequence: CASSGIRDTRRAFF.

A single count supports this clone. This chain joins TRBV29-1 and TRBJ1-2, with 7 nucleotides matching TRBD1. The V and J ends lost 3 bases and 6 bases, in that order; junction bases with no gene match: 7. The CDR3 loop spans 13 amino acids. Per the germline V gene, CDR1 is SQVTM and CDR2 is ANQGSEA. The CDR3 region has the DNA TGCAGCGTTGAGGGCAGGGGGTCCCATGGCTACACCTTC. Residues: CSVEGRGSHGYTF.

The rearrangement links TRBV10-3 to TRBJ2-3, with TRBD2 matching over 8 bases. The CDR3 has 15 amino acids. V dropped 3 bases and J dropped 4; count of bases not matched to a gene: 6. Germline loops: CDR1 ENHRY, CDR2 SYGVKD. CDR3 bases: TGTGCCATCAGTGAAAGAGCGGGGGCCCCAGATACGCAGTATTTT. This translates into CAISERAGAPDTQYF.

V and J are TRBV11-2 and TRBJ1-6; D unclear. Germline V gives CDR1 SGHAT, CDR2 FQNNGV. The V end was cut by 1 base, the J end by 0 bases, with 7 bases between. The CDR3 totals 16 residues. The CDR3: CASSLALSSYNSPLHF. CDR3 in DNA: TGTGCCAGCAGCTTAGCTCTCAGCTCCTATAATTCACCCCTCCACTTT.

The chain recombines TRBV27 with TRBJ1-1, with D unclear. V gave up 6 bases and J gave up 2 bases, with 10 bases separating them. Germline assignment: CDR1 MNHEY and CDR2 SMNVEV (reference sequence). CDR3 length: 13 amino acids. CDR3 coding DNA: TGTGCCAGCAGCCGGGTCCCCAACACTGAAGCTTTCTTT. Translating it yields CASSRVPNTEAFF.

The chain carries TRBV7-8 and TRBJ2-1, with a possible D match to TRBD1 (6 bases). This CDR3 is 16 amino acids long. Germline V gives CDR1 SGHVS, CDR2 FQNEAQ. Trimming pared 5 bases from V and 8 bases from J, leaving 22 bases between. The CDR3 DNA reads TGTGCCAGCAGCCCAAATCCGGGACCGAAGGGGGATGAGCAGTTCTTC. Encoded protein: CASSPNPGPKGDEQFF.